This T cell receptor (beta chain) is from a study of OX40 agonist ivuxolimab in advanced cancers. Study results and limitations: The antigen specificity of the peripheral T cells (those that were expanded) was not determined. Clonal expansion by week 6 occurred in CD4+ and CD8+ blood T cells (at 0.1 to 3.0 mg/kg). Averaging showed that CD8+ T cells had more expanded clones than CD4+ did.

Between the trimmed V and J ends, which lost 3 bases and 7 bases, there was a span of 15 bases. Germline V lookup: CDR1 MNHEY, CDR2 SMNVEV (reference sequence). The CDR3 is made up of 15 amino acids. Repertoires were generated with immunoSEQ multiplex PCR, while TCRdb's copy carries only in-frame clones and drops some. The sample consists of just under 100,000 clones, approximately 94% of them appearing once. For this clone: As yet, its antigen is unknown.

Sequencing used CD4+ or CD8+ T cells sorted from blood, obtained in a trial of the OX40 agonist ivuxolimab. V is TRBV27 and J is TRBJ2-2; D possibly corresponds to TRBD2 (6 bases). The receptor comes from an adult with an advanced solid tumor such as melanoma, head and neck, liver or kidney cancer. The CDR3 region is CASSLLHGEVGELFF. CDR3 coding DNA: TGTGCCAGCAGTTTGCTCCACGGGGAGGTCGGGGAGCTGTTTTTT.